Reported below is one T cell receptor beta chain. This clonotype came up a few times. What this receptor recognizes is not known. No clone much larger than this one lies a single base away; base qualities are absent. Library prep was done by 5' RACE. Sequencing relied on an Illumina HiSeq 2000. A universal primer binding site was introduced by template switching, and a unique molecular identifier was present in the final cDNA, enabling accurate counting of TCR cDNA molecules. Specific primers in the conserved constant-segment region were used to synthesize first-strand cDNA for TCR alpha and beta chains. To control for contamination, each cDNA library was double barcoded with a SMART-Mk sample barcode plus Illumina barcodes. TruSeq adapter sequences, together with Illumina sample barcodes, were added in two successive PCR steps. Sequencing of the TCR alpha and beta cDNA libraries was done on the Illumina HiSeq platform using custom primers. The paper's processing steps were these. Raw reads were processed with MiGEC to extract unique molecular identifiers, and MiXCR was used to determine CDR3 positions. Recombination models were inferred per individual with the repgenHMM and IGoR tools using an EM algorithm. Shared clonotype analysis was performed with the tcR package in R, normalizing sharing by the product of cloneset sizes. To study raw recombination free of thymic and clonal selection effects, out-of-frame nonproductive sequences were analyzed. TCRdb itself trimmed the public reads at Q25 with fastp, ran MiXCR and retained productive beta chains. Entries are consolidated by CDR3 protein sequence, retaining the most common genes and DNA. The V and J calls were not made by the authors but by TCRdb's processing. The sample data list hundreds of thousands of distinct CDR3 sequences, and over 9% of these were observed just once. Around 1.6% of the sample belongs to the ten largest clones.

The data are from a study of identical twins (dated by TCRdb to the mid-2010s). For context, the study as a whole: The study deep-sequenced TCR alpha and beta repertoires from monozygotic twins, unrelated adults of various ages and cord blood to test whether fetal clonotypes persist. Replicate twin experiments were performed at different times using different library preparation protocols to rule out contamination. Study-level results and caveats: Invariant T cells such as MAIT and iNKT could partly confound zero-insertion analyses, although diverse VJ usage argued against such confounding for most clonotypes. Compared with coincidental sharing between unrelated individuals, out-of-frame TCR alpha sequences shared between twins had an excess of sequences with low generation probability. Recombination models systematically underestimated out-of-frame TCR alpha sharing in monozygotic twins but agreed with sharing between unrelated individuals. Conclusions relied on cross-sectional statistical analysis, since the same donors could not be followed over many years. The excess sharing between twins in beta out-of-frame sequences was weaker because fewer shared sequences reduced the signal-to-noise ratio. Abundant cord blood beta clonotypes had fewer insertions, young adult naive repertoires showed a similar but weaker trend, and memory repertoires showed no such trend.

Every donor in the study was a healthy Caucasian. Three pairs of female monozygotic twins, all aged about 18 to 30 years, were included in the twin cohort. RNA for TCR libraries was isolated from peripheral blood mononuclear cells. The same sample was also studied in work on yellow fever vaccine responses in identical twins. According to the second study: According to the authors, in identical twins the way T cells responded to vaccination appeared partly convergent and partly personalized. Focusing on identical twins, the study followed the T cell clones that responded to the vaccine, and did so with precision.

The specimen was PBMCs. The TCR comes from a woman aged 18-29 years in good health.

CDR3 protein: CASSAQAGGTGELFF. The sequence in DNA is TGTGCCAGCAGCGCCCAAGCGGGAGGGACCGGGGAGCTGTTTTTT. Here the chain combines TRBV7-7 and TRBJ2-2, and TRBD2 aligns with 10 junction nucleotides. CDR1 SSHAT and CDR2 FNYEAQ are derived from the germline V gene (reference sequence). V and J are trimmed by 5 bases and 5 bases, and the gene matches miss 5 bases of the junction. CDR3 length: 15 amino acids, cysteine to phenylalanine. Only the CDR3 DNA stays, 45 bases, in frame from base 1. With the rest looked up from the reference TRBV7-7 and TRBJ2-2 genes rather than sequenced, the full variable domain is GAGVSQSPRYKVTKRGQDVTLRCDPISSHATLYWYQQALGQGPEFLTYFNYEAQPDKSGLPSDRFSAERPEGSISTLTIQRTEQRDSAMYRCASSAQAGGTGELFFGEGSRLTVL.